What follows are 7 T cell receptor beta chains derived from one specimen sequenced in a study of T cell responses to AZD1222 COVID-19 vaccine. The assay was immunoSEQ multiplex PCR, and TCRdb's table has in-frame clones only and misses some. The table has around 85,000 clones, 80% to 90% seen once. Here the sequenced sample was peripheral blood, taken on day 0 of AZD1222 vaccination. Receptor source: an adult in good health.

The V call is TRBV2, the J call TRBJ1-1; D is unresolved. The V gene's germline CDR1 is SNHLY and CDR2 FYNNEI. The CDR3 spans 14 residues. V was pared by 1 base and J by 1 base, with 7 bases between. The CDR3 DNA reads as TGTGCCAGCAGTGAAGGGCGGCGGAACACTGAAGCTTTCTTT. It is translated as CASSEGRRNTEAFF.

The CDR3 nucleotides read TGTGCCAGCAGCTCGACTGCCCTGAGCGGCAATCAGCCCCAGCATTTT. Its translation: CASSSTALSGNQPQHF. V and J are TRBV7-9 and TRBJ1-5, with D unclear. Between the trimmed V and J ends, which lost 4 bases and 2 bases, there was a span of 15 bases. This CDR3 contains 16 residues. Germline assignment: CDR1 SEHNR and CDR2 FQNEAQ (reference sequence). Full variable domain (missing parts from reference TRBV7-9 and TRBJ1-5): DTGVSQNPRHKITKRGQNVTFRCDPISEHNRLYWYRQTLGQGPEFLTYFQNEAQLEKSRLLSDRFSAERPKGSFSTLEIQRTEQGDSAMYLCASSSTALSGNQPQHFGDGTRLSIL.

V usage is TRBV10-3 and J usage is TRBJ2-2; D unclear. This CDR3 is built from 15 residues. CDR1 and CDR2 (germline): ENHRY, SYGVKD. V was trimmed by 4 bases and J by 0 bases, leaving 9 bases between them. The CDR3 region is CAISVPGPNTGELFF. DNA of the CDR3: TGTGCCATCAGTGTGCCAGGACCGAACACCGGGGAGCTGTTTTTT.

The chain uses TRBV6-6 and TRBJ1-5; perhaps TRBD1 as D (5 bases). The length of the CDR3 is 14 residues. Trimming left V 10 bases short and J 3 bases short, with 16 bases between. The germline gives CDR1 MNHNY, CDR2 SVGAGI (reference sequence). CDR3: CATRGERNNQPQHF. The CDR3 coding sequence is TGTGCCACCCGGGGGGAGCGAAACAATCAGCCCCAGCATTTT.

The CDR3 loop is CASSLPAGPSGEQYF. Written as DNA, the CDR3 is TGTGCCAGCAGCCTCCCAGCGGGGCCATCGGGGGAGCAGTACTTC. This chain links TRBV6-6 with TRBJ2-7, with 7 bases identical to TRBD2. The V gene's germline CDR1 is MNHNY and CDR2 SVGAGI (reference sequence). The CDR3 sequence is 15 residues long. Trimming cost V 6 bases and J 7 bases; bases outside gene matches: 15.

J is TRBJ1-2 and V is TRBV30; 7 nucleotides line up with TRBD1. This CDR3 has 14 amino acids. From germline, CDR1 is GTSNPN and CDR2 SVGIG (reference sequence). Germline trimming cut 5 bases from V and 2 bases from J; bases unmatched to any gene: 8. The CDR3 protein is CAWRRDRPNYGYTF. The DNA of the CDR3 is TGTGCCTGGCGCCGGGACAGACCGAACTATGGCTACACCTTC.

This clone turned up a few times. This chain links TRBV7-2 with TRBJ2-5; perhaps TRBD1 as D (6 bases). The CDR3 consists of 16 residues. Deletions cut 2 bases from V and 4 bases from J, with 17 bases between. Germline-derived CDR1 and CDR2 are SGHTA and FQGNSA. In DNA form, the CDR3 reads TGTGCCAGCAGCTTACCCCAGGACAGACAGACAGAGACCCAGTACTTC. This gives the protein CASSLPQDRQTETQYF.